This record concerns one T cell receptor (beta chain) sequence. The data were obtained in a study of cytotoxic CD8 clonotypes in ibrutinib-treated CLL. Assay used: immunoSEQ multiplex PCR; TCRdb lists only in-frame clones, some missing. The repertoire holds 150,000 to 250,000 clones, with around 70% as singletons. The CDR3 spans 14 residues. The ends were cut back, 6 bases at V and 1 base at J, with 12 bases in the middle. Per germline, CDR1 MNHEY and CDR2 SMNVEV (reference sequence). The source of this sequence is a human donor with chronic lymphocytic leukemia. The chain employs TRBV27 and TRBJ1-1, with D perhaps matching TRBD1 (5 bases). The sample here was PBMCs, taken after 24 months of ibrutinib treatment. As DNA, the CDR3 is TGTGCCAGCAGCCTTAGGGGACCGAACACTGAAGCTTTCTTT. Amino acids: CASSLRGPNTEAFF.